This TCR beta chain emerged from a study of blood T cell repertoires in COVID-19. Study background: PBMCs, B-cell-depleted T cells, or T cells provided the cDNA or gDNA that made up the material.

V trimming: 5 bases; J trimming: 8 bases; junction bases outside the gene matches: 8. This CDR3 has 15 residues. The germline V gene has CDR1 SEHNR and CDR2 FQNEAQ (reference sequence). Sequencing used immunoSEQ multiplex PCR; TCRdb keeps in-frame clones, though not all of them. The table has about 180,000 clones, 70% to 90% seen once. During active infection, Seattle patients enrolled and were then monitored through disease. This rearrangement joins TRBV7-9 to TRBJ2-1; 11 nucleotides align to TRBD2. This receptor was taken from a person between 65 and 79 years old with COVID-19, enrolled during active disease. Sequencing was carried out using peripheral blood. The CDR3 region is CASSPPSGRTYEQFF. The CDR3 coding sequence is TGTGCCAGCAGCCCCCCTAGCGGGAGGACCTATGAGCAGTTCTTC. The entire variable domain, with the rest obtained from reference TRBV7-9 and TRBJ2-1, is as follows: DTGVSQNPRHKITKRGQNVTFRCDPISEHNRLYWYRQTLGQGPEFLTYFQNEAQLEKSRLLSDRFSAERPKGSFSTLEIQRTEQGDSAMYLCASSPPSGRTYEQFFGPGTRLTVL.